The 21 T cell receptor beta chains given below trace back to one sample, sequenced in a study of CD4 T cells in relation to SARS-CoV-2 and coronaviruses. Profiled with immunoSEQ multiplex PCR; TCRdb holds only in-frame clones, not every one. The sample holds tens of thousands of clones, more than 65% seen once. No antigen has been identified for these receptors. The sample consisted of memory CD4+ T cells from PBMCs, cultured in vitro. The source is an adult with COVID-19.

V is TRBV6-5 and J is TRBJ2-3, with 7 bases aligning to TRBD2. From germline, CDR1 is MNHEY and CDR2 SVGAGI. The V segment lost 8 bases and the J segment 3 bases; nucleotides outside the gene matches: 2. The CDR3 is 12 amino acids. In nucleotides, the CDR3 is TGTGCCAGCCGGGACTATACAGATACGCAGTATTTT. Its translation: CASRDYTDTQYF.

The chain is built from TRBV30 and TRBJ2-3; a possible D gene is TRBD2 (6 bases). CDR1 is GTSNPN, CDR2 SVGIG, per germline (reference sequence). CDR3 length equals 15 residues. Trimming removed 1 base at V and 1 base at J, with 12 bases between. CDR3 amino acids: CAWSGTSRRTDTQYF. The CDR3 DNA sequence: TGTGCCTGGAGTGGTACTAGCAGACGCACAGATACGCAGTATTTT.

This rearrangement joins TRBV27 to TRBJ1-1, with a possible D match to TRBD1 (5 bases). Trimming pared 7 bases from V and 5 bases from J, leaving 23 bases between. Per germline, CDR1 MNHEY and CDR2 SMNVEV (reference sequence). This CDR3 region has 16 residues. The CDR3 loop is CASIPRGTGALTEAFF. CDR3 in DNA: TGTGCCAGCATCCCGCGCGGGACGGGAGCGTTAACTGAAGCTTTCTTT.

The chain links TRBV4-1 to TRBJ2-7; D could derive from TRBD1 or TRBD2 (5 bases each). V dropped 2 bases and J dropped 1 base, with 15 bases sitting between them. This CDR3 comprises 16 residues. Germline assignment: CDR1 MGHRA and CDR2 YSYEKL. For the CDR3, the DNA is TGCGCCAGCAGCCAATGGGGGTCCAGGGAATCCTACGAGCAGTACTTC. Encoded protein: CASSQWGSRESYEQYF.

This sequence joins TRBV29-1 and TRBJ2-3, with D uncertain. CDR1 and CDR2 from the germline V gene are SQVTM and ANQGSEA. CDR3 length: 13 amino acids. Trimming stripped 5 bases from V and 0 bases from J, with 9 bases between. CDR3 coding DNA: TGCAGCGTTCGACCCGGAAGCACAGATACGCAGTATTTT. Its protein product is CSVRPGSTDTQYF.

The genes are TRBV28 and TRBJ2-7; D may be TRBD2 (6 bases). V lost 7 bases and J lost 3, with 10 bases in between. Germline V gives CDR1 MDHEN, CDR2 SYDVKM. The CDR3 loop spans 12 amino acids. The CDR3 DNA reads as TGTGCCAGCATGTCGGGGGACTACGAGCAGTACTTC. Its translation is CASMSGDYEQYF.

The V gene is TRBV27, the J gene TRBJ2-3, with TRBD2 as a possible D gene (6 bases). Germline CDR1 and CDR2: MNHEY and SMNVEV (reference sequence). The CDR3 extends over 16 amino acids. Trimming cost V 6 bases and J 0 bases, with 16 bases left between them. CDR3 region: CASSSPGRGSTDTQYF. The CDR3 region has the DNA TGTGCCAGCAGCTCACCTGGACGGGGGAGCACAGATACGCAGTATTTT.

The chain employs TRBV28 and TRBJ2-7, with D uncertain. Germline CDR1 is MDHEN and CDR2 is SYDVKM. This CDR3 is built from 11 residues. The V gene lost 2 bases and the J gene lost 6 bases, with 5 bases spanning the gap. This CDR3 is CASSLRIEQYF. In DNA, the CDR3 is TGTGCCAGCAGTTTAAGGATCGAGCAGTACTTC.

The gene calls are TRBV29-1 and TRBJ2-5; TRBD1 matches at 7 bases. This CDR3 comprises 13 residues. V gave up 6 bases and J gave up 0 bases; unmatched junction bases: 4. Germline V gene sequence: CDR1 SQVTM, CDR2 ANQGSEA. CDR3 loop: CSVGGTDQETQYF. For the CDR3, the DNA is TGCAGCGTCGGTGGGACAGACCAAGAGACCCAGTACTTC.

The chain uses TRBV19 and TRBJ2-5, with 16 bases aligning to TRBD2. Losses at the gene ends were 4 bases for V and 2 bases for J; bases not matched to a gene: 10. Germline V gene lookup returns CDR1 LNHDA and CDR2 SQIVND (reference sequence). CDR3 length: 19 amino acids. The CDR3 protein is CASSKKMGLAGGLQETQYF. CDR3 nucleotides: TGTGCCAGTAGTAAAAAAATGGGACTAGCGGGAGGGCTACAAGAGACCCAGTACTTC.

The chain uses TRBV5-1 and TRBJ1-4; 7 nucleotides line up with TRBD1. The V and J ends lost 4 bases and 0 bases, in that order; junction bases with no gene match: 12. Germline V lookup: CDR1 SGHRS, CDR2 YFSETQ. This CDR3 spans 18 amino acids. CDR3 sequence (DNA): TGCGCCAGCAGCCCTTACCCGACAGGGCTTGCAACTAATGAAAAACTGTTTTTT. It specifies CASSPYPTGLATNEKLFF.

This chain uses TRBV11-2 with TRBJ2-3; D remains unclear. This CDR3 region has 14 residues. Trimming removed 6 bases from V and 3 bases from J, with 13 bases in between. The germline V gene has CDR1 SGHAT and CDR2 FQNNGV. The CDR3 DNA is TGTGCCAGCAGGACTGGAACCGGGACAGATACGCAGTATTTT. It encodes CASRTGTGTDTQYF.

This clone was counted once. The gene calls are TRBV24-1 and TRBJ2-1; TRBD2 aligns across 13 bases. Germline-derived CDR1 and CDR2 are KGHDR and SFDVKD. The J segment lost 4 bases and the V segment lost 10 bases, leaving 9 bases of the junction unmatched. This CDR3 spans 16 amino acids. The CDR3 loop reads CATKGLAGVRYNEQFF. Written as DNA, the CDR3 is TGTGCCACAAAAGGACTAGCGGGAGTTAGGTACAATGAGCAGTTCTTC.

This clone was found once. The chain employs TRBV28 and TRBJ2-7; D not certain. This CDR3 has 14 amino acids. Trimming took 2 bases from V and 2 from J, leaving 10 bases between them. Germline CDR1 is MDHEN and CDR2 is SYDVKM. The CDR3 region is CASSLRALTYEQYF. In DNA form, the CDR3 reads TGTGCCAGCAGTTTAAGGGCACTAACCTACGAGCAGTACTTC.

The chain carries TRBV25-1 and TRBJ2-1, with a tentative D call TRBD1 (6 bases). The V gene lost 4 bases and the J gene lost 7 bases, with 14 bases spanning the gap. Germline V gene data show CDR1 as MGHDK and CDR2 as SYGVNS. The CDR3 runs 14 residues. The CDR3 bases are TGTGCCAGCAGTGCCCACAGGGTTGGAAATGAGCAGTTCTTC. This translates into CASSAHRVGNEQFF.

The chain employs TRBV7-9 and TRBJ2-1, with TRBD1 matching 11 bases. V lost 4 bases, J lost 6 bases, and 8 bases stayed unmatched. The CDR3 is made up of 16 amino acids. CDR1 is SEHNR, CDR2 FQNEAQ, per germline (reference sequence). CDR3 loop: CASSSRHGTGGNEQFF. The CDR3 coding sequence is TGTGCCAGCAGCTCCAGGCATGGGACAGGGGGCAATGAGCAGTTCTTC.

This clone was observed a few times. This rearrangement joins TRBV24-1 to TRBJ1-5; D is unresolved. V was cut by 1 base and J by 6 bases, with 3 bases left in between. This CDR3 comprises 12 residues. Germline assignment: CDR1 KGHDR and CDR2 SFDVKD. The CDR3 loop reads CATSDLGQPQHF. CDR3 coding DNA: TGTGCCACCAGTGATTTAGGTCAGCCCCAGCATTTT.

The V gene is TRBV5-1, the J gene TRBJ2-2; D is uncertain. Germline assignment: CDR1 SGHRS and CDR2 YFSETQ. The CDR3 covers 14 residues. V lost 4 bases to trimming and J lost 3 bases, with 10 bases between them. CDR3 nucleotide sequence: TGCGCCAGCAGCGGTTTTAGTTACACCGGGGAGCTGTTTTTT. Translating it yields CASSGFSYTGELFF.

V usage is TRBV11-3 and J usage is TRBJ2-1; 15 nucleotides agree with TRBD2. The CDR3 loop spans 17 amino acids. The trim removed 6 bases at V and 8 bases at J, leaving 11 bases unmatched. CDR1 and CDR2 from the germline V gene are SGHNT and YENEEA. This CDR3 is CASSQGLAGGPRDEQFF. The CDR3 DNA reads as TGTGCCAGCAGTCAAGGACTAGCGGGAGGGCCAAGGGATGAGCAGTTCTTC.

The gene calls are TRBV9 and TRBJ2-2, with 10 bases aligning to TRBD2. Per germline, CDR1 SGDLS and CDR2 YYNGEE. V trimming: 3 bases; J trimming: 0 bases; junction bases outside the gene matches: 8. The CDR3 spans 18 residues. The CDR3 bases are TGTGCCAGCAGCGCTAGCGGGAGCAGCCTATCGAACACCGGGGAGCTGTTTTTT. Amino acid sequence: CASSASGSSLSNTGELFF.

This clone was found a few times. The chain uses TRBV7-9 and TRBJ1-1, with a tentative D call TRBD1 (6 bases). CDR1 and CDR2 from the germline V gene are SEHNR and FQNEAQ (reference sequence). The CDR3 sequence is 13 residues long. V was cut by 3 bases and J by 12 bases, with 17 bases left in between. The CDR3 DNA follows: TGTGCCAGCAGCTTCGTACAGGGCGGTCTCTCTTTCTTT. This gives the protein CASSFVQGGLSFF.